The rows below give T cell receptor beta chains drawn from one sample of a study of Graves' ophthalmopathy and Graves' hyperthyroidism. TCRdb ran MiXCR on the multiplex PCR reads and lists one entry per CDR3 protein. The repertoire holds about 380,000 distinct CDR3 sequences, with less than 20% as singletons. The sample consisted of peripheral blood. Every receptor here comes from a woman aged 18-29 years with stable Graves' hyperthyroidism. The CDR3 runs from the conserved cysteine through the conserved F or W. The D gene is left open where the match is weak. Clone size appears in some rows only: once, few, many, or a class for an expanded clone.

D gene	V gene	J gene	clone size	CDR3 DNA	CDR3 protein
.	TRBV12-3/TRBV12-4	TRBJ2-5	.	TGTGCCAGCGGCGGAGGGGGGGCCGGGGAGACCCAGTACTTC	CASGGGGAGETQYF
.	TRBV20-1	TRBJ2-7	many	TGCAGTGCTAGAGACGACAGCTACGGCTACGAGCAGTACTTC	CSARDDSYGYEQYF
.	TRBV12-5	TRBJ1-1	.	TGTGCTAGTGGTTTTATAGGGAACACTGAAGCTTTCTTT	CASGFIGNTEAFF
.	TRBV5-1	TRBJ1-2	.	TGCGCCAGCAGCGACGGGGGAGCTAACTATGGCTACACCTTC	CASSDGGANYGYTF
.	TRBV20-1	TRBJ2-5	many	TGCAGTGCTAGGGCCTCCCCCCTGGCAGATGATCAAGAGACCCAGTACTTC	CSARASPLADDQETQYF
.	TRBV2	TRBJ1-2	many	TGTGCCAGCAGTGGTGCGGGGGGCTATGGCTACACCTTC	CASSGAGGYGYTF
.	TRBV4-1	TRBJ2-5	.	TGCGCCAGCAGCCAAGATTGGGGAGGGGGAGAGACCCAGTACTTC	CASSQDWGGGETQYF
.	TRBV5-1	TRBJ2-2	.	TGCGCCAGCACTATCGGGAATGAGTGGGCCGGGGAGCTGTTTTTT	CASTIGNEWAGELFF
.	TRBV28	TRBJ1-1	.	TGTGCCAGCACTCAAGAGGTTGGTTTGGCTTTCTTT	CASTQEVGLAFF
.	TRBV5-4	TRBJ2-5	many	TGTGCCAGCAGCTTGGAAGCGAGATCTAAAGAGACCCAGTACTTC	CASSLEARSKETQYF
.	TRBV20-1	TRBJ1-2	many	TGCAGTGCTAGAGATGGCCGGCCTAGCGGCTACACCTTC	CSARDGRPSGYTF
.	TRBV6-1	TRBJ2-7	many	TGTGCCAGCAGTGAGGGTACTCTCTCCTCCTACGAGCAGTACTTC	CASSEGTLSSYEQYF
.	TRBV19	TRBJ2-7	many	TGTGCCAGTGGGGCGACCAGGGCAGGTCGCTCCTACGAGCAGTACTTC	CASGATRAGRSYEQYF
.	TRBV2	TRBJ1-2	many	TGTGCCACCGCACGGGGGTCGATCTATGGCTACACCTTC	CATARGSIYGYTF
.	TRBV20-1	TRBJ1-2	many	TGCAGTGCTAGGGTCAGTGAGGGCGGCTACACCTTC	CSARVSEGGYTF
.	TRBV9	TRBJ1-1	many	TGTGCCAGCAGCCCTCGACAGGCCCCGGGGACTGAAGCTTTCTTT	CASSPRQAPGTEAFF
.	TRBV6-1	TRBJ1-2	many	TGTGCCAGCACCCAAAACAGGGACGGCTACACCTTC	CASTQNRDGYTF
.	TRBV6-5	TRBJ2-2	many	TGTGCCAGCAGTTACTCCTGGGCAGGGGTCACCGGGGAGCTGTTTTTT	CASSYSWAGVTGELFF
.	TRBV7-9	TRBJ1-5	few	TGTGCCAGCAGCTTAGTTGAGGATCAGCCCCAGCATTTT	CASSLVEDQPQHF
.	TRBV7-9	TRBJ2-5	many	TGTGCCAGCAGCCGGGACCCCGTGGGGGAGACCCAGTACTTC	CASSRDPVGETQYF
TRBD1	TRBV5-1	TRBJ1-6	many	TGCGCCAGCAGCTTGGGAGGGGGCGCCGATTCCTATAATTCACCCCTCCACTTT	CASSLGGGADSYNSPLHF
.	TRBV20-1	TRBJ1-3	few	TGCAGTGCTAGTGGGGGGTCTGGAAACACCATATATTTT	CSASGGSGNTIYF
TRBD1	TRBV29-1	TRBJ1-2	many	TGCAGCGTTGAAGATAAGGGACAGGTCTATGGCTACACCTTC	CSVEDKGQVYGYTF
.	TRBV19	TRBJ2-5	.	TGTGCCACCCTTGGGGGACTTAAAGAGACCCAGTACTTC	CATLGGLKETQYF
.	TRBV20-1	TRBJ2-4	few	TGCAGTGCCGATACGGGACCGACCAAAAACATTCAGTACTTC	CSADTGPTKNIQYF
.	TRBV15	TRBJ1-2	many	TGTGCCACCAGCGGTGAAACAGGGAGCCTTAGTACTAACTATGGCTACACCTTC	CATSGETGSLSTNYGYTF
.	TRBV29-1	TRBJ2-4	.	TGCAGCGTTGTGAAGGGGGGGGTAAGGGCCAAAAACATTCAGTACTTC	CSVVKGGVRAKNIQYF
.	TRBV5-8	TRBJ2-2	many	TGTGCCAGCAGCTTTGTGGTCGGCGGGGAGCTGTTTTTT	CASSFVVGGELFF